This T cell receptor (beta chain) was identified during a study of T-cell reconstitution after alpha-beta-depleted transplantation in children. This clonotype was recorded a few times. The TCRbeta library was prepared with unique molecular identifiers. MiXCR, run by TCRdb on the PCR reads, gives a single entry per CDR3 protein. This table holds over 70,000 distinct CDR3 sequences, 9% to 15% found once. This CDR3 region has 16 residues. Germline V gene sequence: CDR1 MNHEY, CDR2 SVGAGI. The J segment lost 9 bases and the V segment lost 2 bases, leaving 8 bases of the junction unmatched. The sequence came from a human donor who donated a stem cell graft to a child with inherited bone marrow failure. Sequenced here: PBMCs from the stem cell graft donor, sampled from the stem cell graft. The rearrangement links TRBV6-5 to TRBJ2-3, with 13 bases fitting TRBD2. CDR3 sequence reads: CASSYGTSGDPRTQYF. DNA for the CDR3: TGTGCCAGCAGTTACGGGACTAGCGGGGACCCGAGGACGCAGTATTTT.